This is a list of T cell receptor beta chains from one sample in a study of OX40 agonist ivuxolimab in advanced cancers. Assay used: immunoSEQ multiplex PCR; TCRdb lists only in-frame clones, some missing. Counted here are some 43,000 clones, 88% occurring once; the ten biggest clones make up less than 3.5%. This material consisted of CD4+ or CD8+ T cells sorted from blood, taken in a trial of the OX40 agonist ivuxolimab. These receptor sequences come from an adult with an advanced solid tumor such as melanoma, head and neck, liver or kidney cancer. The CDR3 runs from the conserved cysteine through the conserved F or W. A D gene is named only where the DNA matches it firmly. Only part of the rows carry a size: once, few, many, or a class if the clone is expanded.

NA	TRBV7-3	NA	TRBJ2-3	TGTGCCAGCAGCTCTCCGGGACTCACAGATACGCAGTATTTT	CASSSPGLTDTQYF
NA	TRBV28	NA	TRBJ2-7	TGTGCCAGCAGTGGATTCTACGAGCAGTACTTC	CASSGFYEQYF
NA	TRBV2	NA	TRBJ2-2	TGTGCCAGCAGTGAGAGGGTGTCCCACGGGGAGCTGTTTTTT	CASSERVSHGELFF
TRBD2	TRBV28	NA	TRBJ2-1	TGTGCCAGCAGTTTGACTAGCGGGAGTTTCGATGAGCAGTTCTTC	CASSLTSGSFDEQFF
TRBD1	TRBV7-9	medium-sized	TRBJ1-5	TGTGCCAGCAGCCCCCAGGGACAGGGAAGTCAGCCCCAGCATTTT	CASSPQGQGSQPQHF
NA	TRBV28	NA	TRBJ2-1	TGTGCCAGCAGGGGCCCCCTTAGGGGCGAGCAGTTCTTC	CASRGPLRGEQFF
NA	TRBV7-1	NA	TRBJ1-1	TGTGCCAGCAGCTTAGGAGGGGCCAACACCCCCTCCTTCACTGAAGCTTTCTTT	CASSLGGANTPSFTEAFF
NA	TRBV7-9	NA	TRBJ1-5	TGTGCCAGCAGCCCAAACAGCGTCAATCAGCCCCAGCATTTT	CASSPNSVNQPQHF
NA	TRBV6-1	few	TRBJ2-5	TGTGCCAGCAGTGAAGGGGTAGGGTCCCAGTACTTC	CASSEGVGSQYF
NA	TRBV6-6	NA	TRBJ2-5	TGTGCCAGCAGCCACCGGGACGGACAGTACTTC	CASSHRDGQYF
NA	TRBV6-6	few	TRBJ1-5	TGTGCCAGCAGTTACGCCATTAGGGATCAGCCCCAGCATTTT	CASSYAIRDQPQHF
NA	TRBV28	NA	TRBJ2-7	TGTGCCAGCAGTACTCCCTCCGGGTCAACGTACGAGCAGTACTTC	CASSTPSGSTYEQYF
TRBD1	TRBV18	NA	TRBJ2-7	TGTGCCAGCTCACTTGGACAGGGGCGGACCTACGAGCAGTACTTC	CASSLGQGRTYEQYF
TRBD2	TRBV6-6	NA	TRBJ2-7	TGTGCCAGCAGTCTAGCGGGAGGGAGTGTCGAGCAGTACTTC	CASSLAGGSVEQYF
NA	TRBV5-1	NA	TRBJ2-2	TGCGCCAGCAGCACCCCATCGGGGAACACCGGGGAGCTGTTTTTT	CASSTPSGNTGELFF
TRBD2	TRBV7-6	NA	TRBJ2-2	TGTGCCAGCAGCGAATCCTTTAGCGGGGGGGAAGCGAACACCGGGGAGCTGTTTTTT	CASSESFSGGEANTGELFF
TRBD2	TRBV19	NA	TRBJ2-7	TGTGCCAGTAGTATCGTGCCTAGCGGGATCCCCGAGCAGTACTTC	CASSIVPSGIPEQYF
TRBD2	TRBV6-5	NA	TRBJ2-2	TGTGCCAGCAAACGGAGCGGGAGGATCACCGGGGAGCTGTTTTTT	CASKRSGRITGELFF
NA	TRBV4-2	few	TRBJ1-5	TGTGCCAGCAGCCAAGATTCCAATCAGCCCCAGCATTTT	CASSQDSNQPQHF
NA	TRBV11-2	once	TRBJ1-4	TGTGCCAGCAGCTCACCGGACAGTTTAAATGAAAAACTGTTTTTT	CASSSPDSLNEKLFF
NA	TRBV4-1	few	TRBJ1-5	TGCGCCAGCAGCCAAGGATCGGGCACAAATCAGCCCCAGCATTTT	CASSQGSGTNQPQHF
NA	TRBV4-2	NA	TRBJ1-2	TGTGCCAGCAGCCTCCAACAGGAGCCCCATCGAGGCTACACCTTC	CASSLQQEPHRGYTF